These 17 T cell receptor beta chains share one sample of origin, sequenced in a study of T cell repertoires in cytomegalovirus infection. MiXCR was run by TCRdb on the reads, yielding one entry per CDR3 protein. This repertoire shows about 340,000 distinct CDR3 sequences, 29% found once; its top ten account for 20%. Antigens of these TCRs are unknown. The starting material was cultured PBMCs, obtained from culture after CMV antigen stimulation. These TCRs come from a human donor in good health (CMV status not recorded). Some clones in this sample may be carry-over from other donors' samples.

The V and J genes are TRBV3-1 and TRBJ2-2, with 11 bases fitting TRBD2. This CDR3 spans 22 amino acids. V was clipped by 5 bases and J by 6 bases; unmatched bases: 26. CDR1 is LGHDT, CDR2 YNNKEL, per germline (reference sequence). The CDR3, as DNA: TGTGCCAGCAGCAAACTCCCCGGACAGGGGCCTACTAGCGGGAGATCGGCCGGGGAGCTGTTTTTT. It codes for CASSKLPGQGPTSGRSAGELFF.

The V call is TRBV7-2, the J call TRBJ2-7; 9 bases fit TRBD2. CDR3 length equals 14 residues. The V gene end was trimmed by 4 bases and the J gene end by 5 bases; junction bases not matched to a gene: 6. Germline CDR1 SGHTA, CDR2 FQGNSA. The CDR3 DNA sequence: TGTGCCAGCAGCTCCGGACTAGCGCCAAACGAGCAGTACTTC. Its translation: CASSSGLAPNEQYF.

This clonotype was seen many times. This rearrangement joins TRBV6-2 or TRBV6-3 to TRBJ2-7; unclear D gene. This CDR3 has 12 amino acids. CDR1 MNHEY and CDR2 SVGEGT come from the germline V gene. V dropped 2 bases and J dropped 6 bases, with 8 bases sitting between them. The CDR3 DNA reads as TGTGCCAGCAGTTACCTCCCCCGCGAGCAGTACTTC. Protein product: CASSYLPREQYF.

The chain recombines TRBV7-8 with TRBJ2-2, with 8 bases lining up with TRBD2. Germline CDR1 SGHVS, CDR2 FQNEAQ. The length of the CDR3 is 23 residues. The trim removed 5 bases at V and 8 bases at J, leaving 34 bases unmatched. This CDR3 reads CASSPTSGRNPPPGSPSAGELFF. CDR3 DNA sequence: TGTGCCAGCAGCCCCACTAGCGGAAGAAACCCTCCGCCGGGTAGCCCCTCGGCGGGGGAGCTGTTTTTT.

DNA for the CDR3: TGTGCCAGCAGAGATACGACAGGGGGAAACTACGAGCAGTACTTC. Translation: CASRDTTGGNYEQYF. The rearrangement uses TRBV6-1 and TRBJ2-7; 9 positions match TRBD1. The CDR3 contains 15 residues. Germline CDR1 MNHNS, CDR2 SASEGT. Trimming at V came to 6 bases and at J to 3 bases, leaving 9 bases not matched to a gene.

V gene TRBV4-2 combines with J gene TRBJ2-3, with unresolved D. Germline CDR1 LGHNA, CDR2 YNFKEQ. The CDR3 has 13 amino acids. The V gene lost 1 base and the J gene lost 4 bases, with 6 bases spanning the gap. CDR3 nucleotide sequence: TGTGCCAGCAGCCAAGGGTACGCAGATACGCAGTATTTT. It codes for CASSQGYADTQYF.

This clonotype was counted a few times. The V gene is TRBV20-1, the J gene TRBJ2-3; 10 bases match TRBD2. This CDR3 is built from 15 residues. Trimming removed 3 bases from V and 4 bases from J; junction bases left unmatched: 7. Germline V gene sequence: CDR1 DFQATT, CDR2 SNEGSKA (reference sequence). The CDR3: CSASDASGSSDTQYF. CDR3 sequence (DNA): TGCAGTGCTAGTGATGCTAGCGGGAGCTCAGATACGCAGTATTTT.

In this sample, this clonotype turned up a few times. This sequence joins TRBV5-8 and TRBJ1-1; no clear D. Germline V lookup: CDR1 SGHTS, CDR2 YDEGEE. V dropped 0 bases and J dropped 5 bases, with 8 bases sitting between them. This CDR3 has 13 amino acids. The CDR3 DNA reads TGTGCCAGCAGCTTGGGGTTCAGGACTGAAGCTTTCTTT. Its translation is CASSLGFRTEAFF. The full variable domain, completed using reference TRBV5-8 and TRBJ1-1, is EAGVTQSPTHLIKTRGQQATLRCSPISGHTSVYWYQQALGLGLQFLLWYDEGEERNRGNFPPRFSGRQFPNYSSELNVNALELEDSALYLCASSLGFRTEAFFGQGTRLTVV.

This clonotype was detected a few times. The chain joins TRBV12-3 or TRBV12-4 to TRBJ2-7; perhaps D is TRBD1 or TRBD2 (5 bases each). The CDR3 sequence is 15 residues long. Trimming removed 5 bases at V and 4 bases at J, with 18 bases between. In DNA form, the CDR3 reads TGTGCCAGCAGTGTTGGGACCGTTTTAGGGTACGAGCAGTACTTC. This encodes CASSVGTVLGYEQYF.

The table lists this clonotype with a few counts. This rearrangement joins TRBV15 to TRBJ2-4; the D call may be TRBD1 or TRBD2 (5 bases each). V lost 0 bases, J lost 6 bases, and 12 bases lay in between. CDR3 length: 15 amino acids. The germline CDR1 and CDR2 sequences are LNHNV and YYDKDF (reference sequence). Here the CDR3 reads CATSRDKERGNIQYF. The CDR3 DNA reads as TGTGCCACCAGCAGAGATAAGGAGAGGGGAAACATTCAGTACTTC.

This chain connects TRBV7-3 to TRBJ2-3; maybe TRBD1 (5 bases). CDR3 size: 16 residues. V lost 4 bases, J lost 7 bases, and 21 bases lay in between. Germline assignment: CDR1 SGHTA and CDR2 FQGTGA. CDR3 bases: TGTGCCAGCAGCTCCCTGGACATCGCCTATGGGAATACGCAGTATTTT. Translating gives CASSSLDIAYGNTQYF. The full variable domain, its missing parts supplied by reference TRBV7-3 and TRBJ2-3, is GAGVSQTPSNKVTEKGKYVELRCDPISGHTALYWYRQSLGQGPEFLIYFQGTGAADDSGLPNDRFFAVRPEGSVSTLKIQRTERGDSAVYLCASSSLDIAYGNTQYFGPGTRLTVL.

The chain joins TRBV12-3 or TRBV12-4 to TRBJ1-3; D unresolved. V shed 6 bases and J shed 0 bases, with 9 bases lying between them. The CDR3 runs 14 residues. The CDR3 spells CASRPDGSGNTIYF. CDR3 DNA sequence: TGTGCCAGCAGACCCGACGGCTCTGGAAACACCATATATTTT.

This clonotype has only a few counts. This sequence joins TRBV11-3 and TRBJ2-7, with 9 bases matching TRBD2. Germline values: CDR1 SGHNT, CDR2 YENEEA. Germline trimming cut 5 bases from V and 0 bases from J; bases unmatched to any gene: 8. This CDR3 is 16 amino acids long. CDR3 protein: CASSGPSGASSYEQYF. The CDR3, as DNA: TGTGCCAGCAGCGGCCCTAGCGGGGCGAGCTCCTACGAGCAGTACTTC.

This clonotype has just a few counts. For the CDR3, the DNA is TGTGCCAGCAGTCTTCCCACGGCGGGGGTATCACCCCTCCACTTT. Protein sequence: CASSLPTAGVSPLHF. The chain links TRBV6-2 or TRBV6-3 to TRBJ1-6; weak D call: TRBD1 (5 bases). This CDR3 has 15 residues. V was clipped by 5 bases and J by 10 bases, with 18 bases between them. Germline CDR1 MNHEY, CDR2 SVGEGT.

This sequence joins TRBV29-1 and TRBJ1-2, with D hard to call. The V gene lost 1 base and the J gene lost 0 bases, with 6 bases spanning the gap. CDR1 is SQVTM, CDR2 ANQGSEA, per germline. There are 13 residues in the CDR3. CDR3 in DNA: TGCAGCGTTGAAGGCCAAACTAACTATGGCTACACCTTC. Translating gives CSVEGQTNYGYTF.

This clonotype has just a few counts. The J gene is TRBJ2-3, the V gene TRBV29-1; 10 nucleotides match TRBD2. This CDR3 is built from 15 residues. The V gene's germline CDR1 is SQVTM and CDR2 ANQGSEA. V gave up 2 bases and J gave up 2 bases; unmatched junction bases: 4. This CDR3 is CSVEILAGLTDTQYF. CDR3 nucleotide sequence: TGCAGCGTTGAAATACTAGCGGGGCTCACAGATACGCAGTATTTT.

There are a few counts of this clonotype. The rearrangement uses TRBV25-1 and TRBJ1-4; TRBD1 is a possible D gene (5 bases). Deletions cut 1 base from V and 5 bases from J, with 11 bases between. The CDR3 contains 15 residues. CDR1 and CDR2 from the germline V gene are MGHDK and SYGVNS. CDR3 in DNA: TGTGCCAGCAGTGAATTAGGATGGGGGAATGAAAAACTGTTTTTT. Its translation: CASSELGWGNEKLFF.